Detailed here is one T cell receptor (beta chain). Specified treatment: over 15 received Ad26.COV2.S at low or high dose, single or two shots; several received placebo; per-sample allocation not given. Day 63 after the first vaccine or placebo injection was the time point for sampling. Vaccination employed an Ad26 vector expressing the Wuhan-strain SARS-CoV-2 spike. Germline CDR1 reads LGHNA; CDR2 reads YNFKEQ. Trimming shortened V by 1 base and J by 4 bases, and 17 bases separated the two germline ends. This CDR3 has 16 residues. This sample stems from a study of Ad26.COV2.S vaccination and SARS-CoV-2 variants. TCRdb's copy holds only in-frame clones and misses some; the assay was immunoSEQ multiplex PCR. The sample lists about 370,000 clones; around 89% were seen once.

The chain joins TRBV4-2 to TRBJ2-7, with a possible D match to TRBD2 (5 bases). This receptor was obtained from a person aged 18-65 years who received the Ad26.COV2.S COVID-19 vaccine or a placebo. The sample here was peripheral blood, taken in a trial of Ad26.COV2.S vaccine versus placebo. The CDR3 DNA follows: TGTGCCAGCAGCCAAGTTGAGGGCCAGAGCGGTTACGAGCAGTACTTC. This sequence encodes CASSQVEGQSGYEQYF.